These T cell receptor beta chains were read from a single sample in a study of regulatory T cells in long-lasting Graves disease. From the multiplex PCR reads, TCRdb called clonotypes with MiXCR, one entry per CDR3 protein. Among about 470,000 distinct CDR3 sequences listed, roughly 15% were seen once. The data also belong to a second study, concerning T cells in Graves' hyperthyroidism and ophthalmopathy.

The input for sequencing was peripheral blood mononuclear cells (PBMCs), taken at new diagnosis, from a patient treated with antithyroid drugs. The source is a middle-aged man with Graves disease. CDR3s include the opening cysteine and the closing phenylalanine or tryptophan. A D gene is named only where the DNA matches it firmly. Only part of the rows carry a size: once, few, many, or a class if the clone is expanded.

clone size	D gene	J gene	V gene	CDR3 DNA	CDR3 protein
many	-	TRBJ2-7	TRBV7-9	TGTGCCAGCAGCCCCCTCGACGAGCAGTACTTC	CASSPLDEQYF
many	TRBD1	TRBJ2-2	TRBV30	TGTGCCTGGAGCAGGGGGAGCACCGGGGAGCTGTTTTTT	CAWSRGSTGELFF
many	TRBD1	TRBJ2-3	TRBV27	TGTGCCAGCAGTCCCCAGTGGACAGGGGGCGGGATCATTCATAGCACAGATACGCAGTATTTT	CASSPQWTGGGIIHSTDTQYF
-	TRBD1	TRBJ2-7	TRBV18	TGTGCCAGCTCACCTTACTCTGGACCGGGACAGGGGCGCTACGAGCAGTACTTC	CASSPYSGPGQGRYEQYF
few	-	TRBJ1-1	TRBV29-1	TGCAGCGTTCAAACAGGTGAAGGTACTGAAGCTTTCTTT	CSVQTGEGTEAFF
many	TRBD1	TRBJ2-7	TRBV12-3/TRBV12-4	TGTGCCAGCAGCCCCGGACAGGGTCAGGCCGAGCAGTACTTC	CASSPGQGQAEQYF
-	TRBD1	TRBJ1-1	TRBV6-1	TGTGCCAGCAGTAACACAGGGGTCAACACTGAAGCTTTCTTT	CASSNTGVNTEAFF
many	TRBD2	TRBJ2-1	TRBV5-1	TGCGCCAGCAGCATGAGTAGCGGGTTATACAATGAGCAGTTCTTC	CASSMSSGLYNEQFF
many	TRBD1	TRBJ2-5	TRBV11-2	TGTGCCAGCAGCTACAGGGGGCAAGAGACCCAGTACTTC	CASSYRGQETQYF
-	-	TRBJ2-7	TRBV5-1	TGCGCCAGCAGCTTGGGACTAGGGGGGTACGAGCAGTACTTC	CASSLGLGGYEQYF
-	TRBD1	TRBJ2-1	TRBV18	TGTGCCAGCTCAAAAGGACAGGGTCTTCTTGAGCAGTTCTTC	CASSKGQGLLEQFF
few	-	TRBJ2-7	TRBV5-1	TGCGCCAGCGGCACAACTACAGGGCACGAGCAGTACTTC	CASGTTTGHEQYF
many	-	TRBJ2-3	TRBV3-1	TGTGCCAGCAGCCAGAGAACCGATACGCAGTATTTT	CASSQRTDTQYF
-	-	TRBJ2-7	TRBV6-2/TRBV6-3	TGTGCCAGCAGTTATATGGCGGATTACGAGCAGTACTTC	CASSYMADYEQYF
-	-	TRBJ1-1	TRBV20-1	TGCAGTGCTAGAGATAACAGGGTATTTGAAGCTTTCTTT	CSARDNRVFEAFF
many	-	TRBJ2-7	TRBV20-1	TGCAGTGCTAGAGATCGCCAGGCAGGCTACGAGCAGTACTTC	CSARDRQAGYEQYF
-	-	TRBJ2-2	TRBV6-2/TRBV6-3	TGTGCCAGCAGTTTTCAGGGTCCCGGGGAGCTGTTTTTT	CASSFQGPGELFF
few	-	TRBJ1-1	TRBV5-1	TGCGCCAGCAACCTAAGCTGGGCATCGGCTTTCTTT	CASNLSWASAFF
many	-	TRBJ2-7	TRBV5-1	TGCGCCAGCAGCTTGAGTTCCCAGGGGCCCTCCGAGCAGTACTTC	CASSLSSQGPSEQYF
many	-	TRBJ1-2	TRBV11-2	TGTGCCAGCAGCCCCAACGTGGGCAGGGCTGGCTATGGCTACACCTTC	CASSPNVGRAGYGYTF
-	TRBD1	TRBJ2-7	TRBV29-1	TGCAGCGTGGCATCTCAGGGGGTTGGCTACGAGCAGTACTTC	CSVASQGVGYEQYF